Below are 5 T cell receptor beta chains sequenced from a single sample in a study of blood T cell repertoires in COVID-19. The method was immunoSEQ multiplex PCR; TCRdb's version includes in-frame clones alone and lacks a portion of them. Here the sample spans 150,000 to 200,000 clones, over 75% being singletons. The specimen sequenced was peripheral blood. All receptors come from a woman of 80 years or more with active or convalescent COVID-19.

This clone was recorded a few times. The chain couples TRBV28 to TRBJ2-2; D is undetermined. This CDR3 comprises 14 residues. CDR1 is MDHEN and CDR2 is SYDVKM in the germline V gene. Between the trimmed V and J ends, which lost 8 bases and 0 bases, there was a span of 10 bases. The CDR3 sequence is CASRHYPNTGELFF. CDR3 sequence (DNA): TGTGCCAGCCGCCACTATCCGAACACCGGGGAGCTGTTTTTT.

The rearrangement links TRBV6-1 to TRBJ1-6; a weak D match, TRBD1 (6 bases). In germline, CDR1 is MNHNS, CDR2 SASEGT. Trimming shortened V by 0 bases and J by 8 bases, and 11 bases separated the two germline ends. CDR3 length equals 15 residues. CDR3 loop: CASSEAGAWDSPLHF. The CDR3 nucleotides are TGTGCCAGCAGTGAAGCGGGGGCGTGGGATTCACCCCTCCACTTT.

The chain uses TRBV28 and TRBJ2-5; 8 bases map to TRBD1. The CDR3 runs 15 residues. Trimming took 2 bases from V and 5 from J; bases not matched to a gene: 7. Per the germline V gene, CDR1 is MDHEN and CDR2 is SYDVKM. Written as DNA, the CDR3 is TGTGCCAGCAGTTTACACACAGGGGGTGGGGAGACCCAGTACTTC. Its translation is CASSLHTGGGETQYF.

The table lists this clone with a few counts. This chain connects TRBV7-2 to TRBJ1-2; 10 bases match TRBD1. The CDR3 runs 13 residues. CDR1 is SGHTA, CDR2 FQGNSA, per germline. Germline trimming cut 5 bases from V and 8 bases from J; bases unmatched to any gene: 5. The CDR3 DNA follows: TGTGCCAGCAGCAGAGGGACAGGGGAGGGCTACACCTTC. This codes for CASSRGTGEGYTF.

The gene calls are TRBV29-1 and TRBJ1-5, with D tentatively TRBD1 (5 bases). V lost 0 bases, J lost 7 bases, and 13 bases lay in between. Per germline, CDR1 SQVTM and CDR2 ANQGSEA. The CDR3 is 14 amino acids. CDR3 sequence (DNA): TGCAGCGTTGAAGAGGGTGGGAGGGGACAGCCCCAGCATTTT. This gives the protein CSVEEGGRGQPQHF. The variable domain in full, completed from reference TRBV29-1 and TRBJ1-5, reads SAVISQKPSRDICQRGTSLTIQCQVDSQVTMMFWYRQQPGQSLTLIATANQGSEATYESGFVIDKFPISRPNLTFSTLTVSNMSPEDSSIYLCSVEEGGRGQPQHFGDGTRLSIL.